Described below is a single T cell receptor beta chain sequence and its context. Its antigen specificity is not known. No base quality values were provided; no much bigger clone lies one nucleotide off. At one collaborating source in Seattle, patients were enrolled during active infection and were followed longitudinally through the course of disease. Whole blood was collected in K2EDTA tubes by collaborating institutions according to the institutions' own protocols. For TCRbeta analysis, collaborator samples were shipped as frozen whole blood, as isolated PBMCs, or as DNA extracted from either sample type. Germline trimming: 4 bases from V, 0 bases from J; junction bases outside gene matches: 6. The germline V gene (reference sequence) supplies CDR1 SGHNT and CDR2 YYREEE. Its CDR3 holds 16 amino acids, cysteine through phenylalanine. Only the CDR3 part of the read is kept: 48 bases, read in frame from the first base.

The immunoSEQ Assay, a bias-controlled multiplex PCR, was used to amplify TCRbeta CDR3 regions from genomic DNA. Per the authors' processing: Within the assay, amplification of reference gene primers was used to estimate how many nucleated cells each sample contained. To quantify the absolute abundance of each unique TCRbeta CDR3 rearrangement, sequence reads were collapsed and filtered. For each sample, productive Simpson clonality was calculated by taking the square root of Simpson's diversity index across productive rearrangements. TCRdb took this table from immuneACCESS and kept in-frame rearrangements with V and J called. Such tables lack part of the clones; where checked against another copy, unresolved V genes explain under half of the gap, and the rest is unexplained. That table is the source of V, J and clone size, and D and trimming were worked out from the DNA. Recorded for this sample are about 430,000 clones; about 90% of them occurred a single time. Approximately 0.92% of the sample rests with the top ten.

The record originates from a study of blood T cell repertoires in COVID-19 (dated by TCRdb to 2018 to 2021). Notes on the research overall: Collaborator samples came from the United States, Italy and Spain and covered acute and convalescent phases of COVID-19. The material from the prospective study consisted of cDNA or gDNA derived from T cells, B-cell-depleted T cells, or PBMCs. Deeply sampled blood TCRbeta repertoires from subjects exposed to, actively infected with, or recovered from COVID-19 were included in the dataset. The repertoires were released in a freely available public database intended as a resource for research on the immune response to SARS-CoV-2. Samples were obtained from the ongoing ImmuneRACE study (first 160 participants) and from 1,254 subjects provided by 6 global collaborators. The sample metadata nearly always contained a de-identified subject ID, COVID-19 status, age in years and sex. Where HLA class I and class II types were available, the types were taken from metadata supplied by the sample provider, not from assay-based typing. General study outcomes and caveats: The quantity of clinical and demographic metadata differed by source and by participant and was supplied without curation.

Recombination joined TRBV5-4 with TRBJ1-3; 8 of the junction bases match TRBD1. Material: peripheral blood. This receptor was identified in a man between 18 and 35 years old with COVID-19, enrolled during active disease. Here is the DNA: TGTGCCAGCAGCCCGGACAGGGCGAACTCTGGAAACACCATATATTTT. The resulting protein is CASSPDRANSGNTIYF.